The subject of this entry is one T cell receptor (beta chain). An input of about 0.5 to 1 ug of RNA was subjected to reverse transcription using random hexamers. From the immunoSEQ multiplex PCR reads, TCRdb called clonotypes with MiXCR, one entry per CDR3 protein. The data contain about 150,000 distinct CDR3 sequences, roughly 95% of them singletons. The data stem from a study of CD8 T cells in Susac syndrome. Germline loops: CDR1 LGHNA, CDR2 YNFKEQ. Trimming took off 1 base at V and 4 bases at J, with 14 bases between the two ends. The CDR3 is made up of 15 amino acids. This sequence originates from a human donor with multiple sclerosis. The chain carries TRBV4-2 and TRBJ2-7; D may be TRBD1 (6 bases). Sequenced input: CD8+ T cells from PBMCs. The CDR3 region is CASSQATGPQYEQYF. The CDR3, as DNA: TGTGCCAGCAGCCAAGCAACAGGGCCCCAATACGAGCAGTACTTC.